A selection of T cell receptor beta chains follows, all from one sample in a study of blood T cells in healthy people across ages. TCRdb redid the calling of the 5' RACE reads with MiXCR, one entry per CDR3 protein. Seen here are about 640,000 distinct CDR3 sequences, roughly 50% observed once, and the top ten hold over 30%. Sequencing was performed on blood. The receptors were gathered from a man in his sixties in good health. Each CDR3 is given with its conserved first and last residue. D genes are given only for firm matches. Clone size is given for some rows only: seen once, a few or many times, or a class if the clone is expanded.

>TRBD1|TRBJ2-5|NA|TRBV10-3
CAISADRGQETQYF
TGTGCCATCAGTGCGGACAGGGGGCAAGAGACCCAGTACTTC
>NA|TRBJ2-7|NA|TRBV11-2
CASSLDLGAPSSYEQYF
TGTGCCAGCAGCTTAGATTTGGGGGCACCGAGCTCCTACGAGCAGTACTTC
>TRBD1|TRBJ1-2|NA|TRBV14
CASSRGQGATAYGYTF
TGTGCCAGCAGCCGAGGACAGGGGGCGACCGCCTATGGCTACACCTTC
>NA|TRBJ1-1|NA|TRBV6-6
CASSFPGRGMNTEAFF
TGTGCCAGCAGTTTTCCAGGGAGGGGCATGAACACTGAAGCTTTCTTT
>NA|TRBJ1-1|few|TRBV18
CASSPTGRRNTEAFF
TGTGCCAGCTCACCAACAGGGAGGCGGAACACTGAAGCTTTCTTT
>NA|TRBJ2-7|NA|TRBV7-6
CASSLGRSRKLSSYEQYF
TGTGCCAGCAGCTTAGGCCGCTCTAGGAAGTTGAGCTCCTACGAGCAGTACTTC
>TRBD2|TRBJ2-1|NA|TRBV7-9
CASHALAGNEQFF
TGTGCCAGCCACGCACTAGCGGGCAATGAGCAGTTCTTC
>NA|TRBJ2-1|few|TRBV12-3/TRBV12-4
CASSRLGNEQFF
TGTGCCAGCAGCAGACTAGGCAATGAGCAGTTCTTC
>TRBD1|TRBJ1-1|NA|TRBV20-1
CSAYGGAGGTEAFF
TGCAGTGCTTACGGGGGGGCAGGGGGCACTGAAGCTTTCTTT
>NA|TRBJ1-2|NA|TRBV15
CATSTERRFGYTF
TGTGCCACCAGCACCGAGAGGAGGTTTGGCTACACCTTC
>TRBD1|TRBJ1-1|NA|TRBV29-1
CSAGTGGLGTEAFF
TGCAGCGCTGGGACAGGGGGCTTGGGGACTGAAGCTTTCTTT
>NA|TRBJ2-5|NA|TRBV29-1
CSVRDTWTSKSRETQYF
TGCAGCGTCAGGGACACCTGGACATCTAAATCGAGGGAGACCCAGTACTTC
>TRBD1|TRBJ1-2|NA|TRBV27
CASSILGTGSGYTF
TGTGCCAGCAGTATCCTTGGGACAGGGTCTGGCTACACCTTC
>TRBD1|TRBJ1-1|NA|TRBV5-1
CTSSSGQGYTEAFF
TGCACCAGCAGCTCCGGACAGGGGTACACTGAAGCTTTCTTT
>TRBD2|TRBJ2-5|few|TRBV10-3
CAISEIPSGGETQYF
TGTGCCATCAGTGAGATACCTAGCGGGGGGGAGACCCAGTACTTC
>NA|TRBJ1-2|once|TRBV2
CASKESGSNYGYTF
TGTGCCAGCAAAGAGTCGGGCTCCAACTATGGCTACACCTTC
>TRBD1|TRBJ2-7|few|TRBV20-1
CSARASGTGVHEQYF
TGCAGTGCTAGAGCCTCCGGGACAGGGGTTCACGAGCAGTACTTC
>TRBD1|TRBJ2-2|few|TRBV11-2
CASSSTGFTGELFF
TGTGCCAGCAGCTCGACAGGGTTCACCGGGGAGCTGTTTTTT
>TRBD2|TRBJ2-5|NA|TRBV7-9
CASSPGTSGGQTQYF
TGTGCCAGCAGCCCGGGGACTAGCGGGGGACAGACCCAGTACTTC
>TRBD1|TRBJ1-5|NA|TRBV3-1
CASSQDRDSQPQHF
TGTGCCAGCAGCCAGGACAGGGATTCCCAGCCCCAGCATTTT
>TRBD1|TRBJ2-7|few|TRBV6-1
CASRHDRGPSAYEQYF
TGTGCCAGCAGACACGACAGGGGCCCCTCCGCCTACGAGCAGTACTTC
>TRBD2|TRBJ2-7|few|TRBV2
CASTAEGLAGVLYF
TGTGCCAGCACCGCGGAGGGACTAGCGGGCGTCCTGTACTTC
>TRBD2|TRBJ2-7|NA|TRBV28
CASSTLRGAYEQYF
TGTGCCAGCAGTACCCTCCGGGGGGCCTACGAGCAGTACTTC
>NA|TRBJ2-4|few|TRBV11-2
CASSLTWQTYLSKNIQYF
TGTGCCAGCAGCTTAACGTGGCAGACCTATCTGTCCAAAAACATTCAGTACTTC